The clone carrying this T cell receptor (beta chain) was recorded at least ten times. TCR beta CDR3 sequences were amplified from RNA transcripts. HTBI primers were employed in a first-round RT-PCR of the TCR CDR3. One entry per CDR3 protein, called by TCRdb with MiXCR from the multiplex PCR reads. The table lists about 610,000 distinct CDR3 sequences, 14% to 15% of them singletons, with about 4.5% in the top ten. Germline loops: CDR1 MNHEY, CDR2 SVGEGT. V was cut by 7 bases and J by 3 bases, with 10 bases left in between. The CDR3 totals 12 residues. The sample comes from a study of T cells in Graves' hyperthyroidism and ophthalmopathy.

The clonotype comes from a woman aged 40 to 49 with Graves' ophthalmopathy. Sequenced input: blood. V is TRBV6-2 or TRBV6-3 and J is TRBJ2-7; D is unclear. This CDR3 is CASTGTLYEQYF. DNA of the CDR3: TGTGCCAGCACAGGAACCCTCTACGAGCAGTACTTC.